This TCR beta chain was obtained from a study of monozygotic twins with inflammatory bowel disease (dated by TCRdb to between 2018 and 2020). About the investigation overall: In total, about 28 monozygotic twin pairs made up the full study: 19 Danish pairs, all IBD-discordant, plus nine German pairs, of which four were IBD-concordant and five were IBD-discordant. The search for disease-associated traits relied mainly on comparing IBD patients with their genetically identical healthy co-twins within discordant pairs. Each individual had, on average, about 151 000 unique TCRalpha sequences and 181 000 unique TCRbeta sequences available for analysis. General findings and caveats noted by the study authors: A decrease in TCRbeta repertoire diversity, as measured by inverse Simpson index, was observed in IBD patients compared with their healthy co-twins. Fewer clonotypes were shared with other individuals by IBD patients than by healthy twins, most markedly in patients showing signs of disease activity. The analysis was unable to tell apart different T cell subtypes. Because patients received different immunosuppressive treatments, the repertoires may have picked up extra background noise and variability between individuals. No single strong signal or clonotype linked to IBD turned up in the results, so the idea that one exists was not supported. Concordant and discordant twins showed no difference in repertoire similarity, possibly because of limited statistical power.

Libraries were built with 5' RACE. Preparation of each TCR library used approximately 3,500 ng of total RNA. For each sample, cDNA synthesis with SMARTScribe reverse transcriptase was split into eight separate reactions. During cDNA synthesis, unique molecular identifiers containing a 6-nucleotide sample barcode were introduced by template switching. Two nested PCRs of around 16 and 10 cycles amplified the TCRalpha and TCRbeta cDNA, and bead purification followed each PCR. Before amplification, the cDNA was treated with uracil DNA-glycosylase and purified using the QIAquick PCR purification kit. In the second PCR, Illumina TruSeq-compatible adapters and sample-specific barcodes were added. Library quality and concentration were checked on TapeStation and Qubit, and libraries were pooled at about 5 ng each. Sequencing of pooled libraries was carried out on an Illumina HiSeq2500 single-index Rapid Run using 2 x 100 bp reads and custom sequencing primers. The paper's data handling went like this. PCR and sequencing errors were corrected by UMI-based consensus assembly using MiGEC version 1.2.6. MiXCR version 2.1.1 was used for V(D)J alignment, clonotype assembly and CDR3 extraction. To normalise gene usage, clonotype sharing and MAIT/NKT TCR abundance, the analysis used the top 1000, 10 000 and 20 000 clonotypes per sample. After downsampling to 27 000 UMIs, diversity was calculated as the inverse Simpson index using the vegan R package. Paired Mann-Whitney U tests were applied to discordant twin pairs, with Benjamini-Hochberg correction for multiple testing. Following reprocessing of the reads by TCRdb, the data hold one row per CDR3 protein sequence and no DNA is available. It is TCRdb's table, rather than the study itself, that gives the V and J calls and clone size. For this sample, the table gives about 41,000 distinct CDR3 sequences. The ten largest clonotypes hold roughly 4.8% of the sample.

From each donor, an approximately 2.4 ml peripheral blood sample was drawn into PAXgene tubes and stored at -80 degrees C. Without T cell sorting, total RNA was isolated from whole blood using the PAXgene blood miRNA kit on an automated QIAcube. Deep TCRalpha and TCRbeta repertoire profiling with unique molecular barcoding was performed on peripheral blood of monozygotic twin pairs concordant or discordant for inflammatory bowel disease. Smoking habits were recorded for all twin pairs, and each individual was classified as a current, former or never smoker. As for this clonotype: Its antigen target is currently unknown.

The sequence was obtained from a human donor with ulcerative colitis or Crohn's disease, or a healthy co-twin of an affected twin (not recorded which). The sequenced material came from blood.

This receptor carries the CDR3 CAASSGTDLYGYTF. The rearranged chain carries TRBV30 and TRBJ1-2; TCRdb's assignment of TRBD1 cannot be checked, as there is no DNA. Via the germline V gene (reference sequence), CDR1 is GTSNPN and CDR2 SVGIG. The CDR3 goes from the cysteine to the phenylalanine over 14 residues. No DNA is listed.